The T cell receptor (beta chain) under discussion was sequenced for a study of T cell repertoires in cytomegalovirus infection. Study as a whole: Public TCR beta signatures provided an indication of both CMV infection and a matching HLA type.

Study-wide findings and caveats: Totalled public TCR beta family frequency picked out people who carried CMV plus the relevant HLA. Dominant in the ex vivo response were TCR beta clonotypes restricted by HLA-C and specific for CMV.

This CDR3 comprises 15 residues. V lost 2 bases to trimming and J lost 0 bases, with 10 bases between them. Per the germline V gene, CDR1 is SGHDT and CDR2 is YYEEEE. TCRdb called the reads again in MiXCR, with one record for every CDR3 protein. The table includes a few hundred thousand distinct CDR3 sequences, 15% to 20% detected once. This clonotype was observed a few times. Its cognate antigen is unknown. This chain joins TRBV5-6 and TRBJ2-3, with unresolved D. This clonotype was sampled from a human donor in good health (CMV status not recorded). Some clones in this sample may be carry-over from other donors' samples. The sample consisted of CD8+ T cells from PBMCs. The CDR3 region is CASSFITESTDTQYF. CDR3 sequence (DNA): TGTGCCAGCAGCTTCATAACTGAGAGCACAGATACGCAGTATTTT.